These T cell receptor beta chains were read from a single sample in a study of blood T cells in healthy people across ages. From the 5' RACE reads, TCRdb called clonotypes with MiXCR, one entry per CDR3 protein. This sample carries roughly 650,000 distinct CDR3 sequences, 32% of them seen once, and the ten largest clones take about 16%. The material sequenced was blood. All receptors come from a woman of 80 years or more in good health. CDR3s include the opening cysteine and the closing phenylalanine or tryptophan. Fields, in order: V gene, J gene, clone size, D gene, CDR3 length, CDR3 DNA, CDR3 protein. A D gene is named only where the DNA matches it firmly. Clone size is not always given. Where it is, it says once, few, many or a class for expanded clones.

TRBV12-5	TRBJ2-2	-	TRBD2	17	TGTGCTAGTGGACTGTCTAGCGGGGGGATTAACACCGGGGAGCTGTTTTTT	CASGLSSGGINTGELFF
TRBV30	TRBJ1-5	-	-	13	TGTGCCTGGAGTCAGGGACTTGTCCAGCCCCAGCATTTT	CAWSQGLVQPQHF
TRBV11-2	TRBJ2-3	many	-	15	TGTGCCAGCAGCTCCCTCGGCCTAGCGCCAGATACGCAGTATTTT	CASSSLGLAPDTQYF
TRBV12-3/TRBV12-4	TRBJ2-5	-	-	15	TGTGCCAGCAGTTTAGCGCTGGGGCAAGGAGAGACCCAGTACTTC	CASSLALGQGETQYF
TRBV20-1	TRBJ1-1	-	-	15	TGCAGTGCTAGTCGGGGTGGGGGAGGGGTCACTGAAGCTTTCTTT	CSASRGGGGVTEAFF
TRBV20-1	TRBJ2-1	many	-	12	TGCAGTGCCCCTGCCCGGAACAATGAGCAGTTCTTC	CSAPARNNEQFF
TRBV29-1	TRBJ2-7	-	TRBD2	12	TGCAGCGCGGGGGGGTTCTCCTACGAGCAGTACTTC	CSAGGFSYEQYF
TRBV27	TRBJ2-3	-	-	15	TGTGCCAGCAGTCCTAATACCTTAAGCCGAGATACGCAGTATTTT	CASSPNTLSRDTQYF
TRBV7-2	TRBJ2-7	-	-	16	TGTGCCAGCAGCGTTCGACCGGGACTCGCCTCCTACGAGCAGTACTTC	CASSVRPGLASYEQYF
TRBV9	TRBJ2-7	many	TRBD1	16	TGTGCCAGCAGCGTTGCCGGGACAGGGATCGACTACGAGCAGTACTTC	CASSVAGTGIDYEQYF
TRBV30	TRBJ2-7	many	TRBD1	14	TGTGCCTGGAGTCCAGCAGGGGGCTACGGCGAGCAGTACTTC	CAWSPAGGYGEQYF
TRBV25-1	TRBJ2-7	-	-	11	TGTGCCAGCGCCTGGACATCCGAGCAGTACTTC	CASAWTSEQYF
TRBV15	TRBJ1-2	many	-	13	TGTGCCACCTCGAGACCAGGGAGCTATGGCTACACCTTC	CATSRPGSYGYTF
TRBV10-3	TRBJ2-1	many	-	15	TGTGCCATCAGTGAGTCACTTGGGGCCCTCCCCGAGCAGTTCTTC	CAISESLGALPEQFF
TRBV29-1	TRBJ2-6	-	-	15	TGCAGCGTTTTGGGGTCCGGCTCTGGGGCCAACGTCCTGACTTTC	CSVLGSGSGANVLTF
TRBV5-4	TRBJ1-2	few	-	14	TGTGCCAGCAGGGTCCAACAGGTTAACTATGGCTACACCTTC	CASRVQQVNYGYTF
TRBV10-3	TRBJ2-3	-	-	16	TGTGCCATCAGTGAGCCAAACCAGCTAGGGACCGATACGCAGTATTTT	CAISEPNQLGTDTQYF
TRBV2	TRBJ1-1	few	-	13	TGTGCCAGCAGCGCCGACATGAACACTGAAGCTTTCTTT	CASSADMNTEAFF
TRBV6-1	TRBJ2-7	-	-	11	TGTGCCAGCGGCCAGGGTTCCGAGCAGTACTTC	CASGQGSEQYF
TRBV5-1	TRBJ2-6	few	-	17	TGCGCCAGCAGCTTGGCCAATAGGCCCTCTGGGGCCAACGTCCTGACTTTC	CASSLANRPSGANVLTF
TRBV30	TRBJ2-1	-	-	12	TGTGCCTGGGCTTTTCCGGTCAATGAGCAGTTCTTC	CAWAFPVNEQFF
TRBV28	TRBJ2-1	many	-	13	TGTGCCAGCAGCCGACCGAAGTACAATGAGCAGTTCTTC	CASSRPKYNEQFF
TRBV29-1	TRBJ2-3	many	TRBD1	14	TGCAGCGTTTCCGAACAGGGGTACACAGATACGCAGTATTTT	CSVSEQGYTDTQYF
TRBV7-2	TRBJ1-4	many	-	13	TGTGCCAGCAGCTTCCGGAAGAATGAAAAACTGTTTTTT	CASSFRKNEKLFF
TRBV20-1	TRBJ2-1	-	-	13	TGCAGTGCTAGGTGGGGCCACTACAATGAGCAGTTCTTC	CSARWGHYNEQFF
TRBV7-2	TRBJ2-4	once	-	14	TGTGCCAGCAGCCCTAAAGCTGGCATCGACATTCAGTACTTC	CASSPKAGIDIQYF
TRBV15	TRBJ2-3	-	TRBD2	16	TGTGCCACCAGCACGGGACTAGCGGGGAGCGCAGATACGCAGTATTTT	CATSTGLAGSADTQYF
TRBV5-6	TRBJ1-1	-	-	17	TGTGCCAGCAGCTTGGTGGGACGGGGACTAATGAACACTGAAGCTTTCTTT	CASSLVGRGLMNTEAFF
TRBV6-5	TRBJ2-7	many	-	14	TGTGCCAGCAGTCCGGACAGAGCTTACTACGAGCAGTACTTC	CASSPDRAYYEQYF
TRBV20-1	TRBJ2-2	-	-	15	TGCAGTGCTATACATGGGGGGCGCGTCACCGGGGAGCTGTTTTTT	CSAIHGGRVTGELFF
TRBV29-1	TRBJ2-2	-	-	11	TGCAGTGTACAGGGACCCGGGGAGCTGTTTTTT	CSVQGPGELFF
TRBV9	TRBJ1-4	-	TRBD1	16	TGTGCCAGCAGCGAGGGGACAGGGGTTAATAGAGAAAAACTGTTTTTT	CASSEGTGVNREKLFF
TRBV5-1	TRBJ2-7	many	TRBD1	18	TGCGCCAGCAGCTTGTTGCAGACAGGGACCCTTCCCTCCTACGAGCAGTACTTC	CASSLLQTGTLPSYEQYF
TRBV30	TRBJ2-1	-	TRBD2	15	TGTGCCTGGAGTGTACCTAGCGGGGGGCGGGATGAGCAGTTCTTC	CAWSVPSGGRDEQFF
TRBV27	TRBJ1-2	many	-	15	TGTGCCAGCAGTTTGGCGGGACGGAGTATGGTTGGCTACACCTTC	CASSLAGRSMVGYTF